Listed below are T cell receptor beta chains from one sample, sequenced in a study of T cell responses to AZD1222 COVID-19 vaccine. Sequenced by immunoSEQ multiplex PCR; TCRdb stores in-frame clones only, minus some. The sample contains 180,000 or so clones, approximately 95% of which appear only once. The sequencing here drew on peripheral blood, taken on day 0 of AZD1222 vaccination. The receptors stem from an adult in good health. Both conserved end residues are part of each CDR3. D genes are given only for firm matches. Clone sizes are given selectively: once, few, many, or a class where the clone is expanded.

v_gene,j_gene,d_gene,abundance,CDR3aa,CDR3nt
TRBV6-2/TRBV6-3,TRBJ1-1,.,.,CASSLIQNTEAFF,TGTGCCAGCAGCCTAATACAGAACACTGAAGCTTTCTTT
TRBV19,TRBJ2-2,TRBD2,.,CASSMLAGGGTGELFF,TGTGCCAGTAGTATGCTGGCGGGAGGGGGCACCGGGGAGCTGTTTTTT
TRBV5-5,TRBJ1-2,.,once,CASSLTDYGYTF,TGTGCCAGCAGCTTGACAGACTATGGCTACACCTTC
TRBV10-1,TRBJ1-5,.,once,CASSEQVGQPQHF,TGCGCCAGCAGTGAGCAGGTTGGCCAGCCCCAGCATTTT
TRBV2,TRBJ2-7,.,.,CASSGQGLYEQYF,TGTGCCAGCAGTGGGCAGGGACTCTACGAGCAGTACTTC
TRBV9,TRBJ2-1,TRBD2,once,CASSVVSGGLLSYNEQFF,TGTGCCAGCAGCGTAGTTAGCGGGGGTTTGTTGTCCTACAATGAGCAGTTCTTC
TRBV15,TRBJ2-7,.,.,CATSRDRGRPFEQYF,TGTGCCACCAGCAGAGACAGGGGCAGGCCCTTCGAGCAGTACTTC
TRBV29-1,TRBJ1-2,.,few,CSVEEIEGVGGYTF,TGCAGCGTTGAAGAGATAGAGGGCGTCGGTGGCTACACCTTC
TRBV27,TRBJ2-7,TRBD2,.,CASSSSMTSGRYHEQYF,TGTGCCAGCAGTTCATCCATGACTAGCGGGAGGTACCACGAGCAGTACTTC
TRBV27,TRBJ2-3,.,.,CASSLQGVPDTQYF,TGTGCCAGCAGTTTACAGGGAGTTCCAGATACGCAGTATTTT
TRBV7-5,TRBJ2-7,.,.,CVRSLVLTGRIGEQYF,TGTGTCAGAAGCTTAGTACTGACAGGGCGGATCGGCGAGCAGTACTTC
TRBV4-1,TRBJ1-4,.,.,CASSPGGLEVEKLFF,TGCGCCAGCAGCCCCGGGGGACTAGAGGTTGAAAAACTGTTTTTT
TRBV2,TRBJ1-5,.,once,CASSPGNVQPQHF,TGTGCCAGCAGTCCGGGGAATGTTCAGCCCCAGCATTTT
TRBV6-5,TRBJ2-7,.,.,CASSQGGYSYEQYF,TGTGCCAGCAGCCAGGGGGGCTACTCCTACGAGCAGTACTTC
TRBV7-2,TRBJ1-2,TRBD1,.,CASSGLSGGFGYTF,TGTGCCAGCAGCGGACTATCAGGGGGCTTCGGCTACACCTTC
TRBV12-3/TRBV12-4,TRBJ2-7,TRBD1,.,CASRTGGMYEQYF,TGTGCCAGCAGAACAGGGGGCATGTACGAGCAGTACTTC
TRBV29-1,TRBJ2-5,.,.,CSVGTKETQYF,TGCAGCGTTGGAACGAAAGAGACCCAGTACTTC
TRBV29-1,TRBJ2-5,TRBD1,.,CSVSRDRGRSTQYF,TGCAGCGTGTCCCGGGACAGGGGAAGGTCGACCCAGTACTTC
TRBV28,TRBJ2-7,.,.,CASSLIPYEQYF,TGTGCCAGCAGTTTAATCCCCTACGAGCAGTACTTC
TRBV12-5,TRBJ2-5,.,.,CASGQQETQYF,TGTGCTAGTGGTCAGCAAGAGACCCAGTACTTC
TRBV20-1,TRBJ2-7,TRBD1,once,CSASLGQYSYEQYF,TGCAGTGCTAGTCTGGGACAGTATTCCTACGAGCAGTACTTC
TRBV5-8,TRBJ1-5,TRBD1,.,CASSPGGINQPQHF,TGTGCCAGCAGCCCAGGGGGCATTAATCAGCCCCAGCATTTT
TRBV29-1,TRBJ1-3,TRBD1,.,CSVRLQGAGNTIYF,TGCAGCGTCAGACTACAGGGGGCCGGAAACACCATATATTTT
TRBV5-1,TRBJ1-2,.,.,CASSLGTDNYGYTF,TGCGCCAGCAGCTTGGGAACAGACAACTATGGCTACACCTTC
TRBV7-9,TRBJ1-4,.,once,CASSLAQGLEDLFF,TGTGCCAGCAGCTTAGCGCAAGGGTTGGAAGATCTGTTTTTT
TRBV5-5,TRBJ2-7,TRBD2,.,CASSLGGSSYEQYF,TGTGCCAGCAGCTTGGGCGGGAGCTCCTACGAGCAGTACTTC
TRBV10-2,TRBJ1-2,.,once,CASSEDSYGYTF,TGCGCCAGCAGTGAGGACAGTTATGGCTACACCTTC
TRBV12-3/TRBV12-4,TRBJ1-1,.,few,CASSFSQGEAFF,TGTGCCAGCAGTTTCTCACAGGGTGAAGCTTTCTTT
TRBV5-4,TRBJ1-1,.,few,CASGGVLNTEAFF,TGTGCCAGCGGGGGGGTGCTGAACACTGAAGCTTTCTTT
TRBV6-1,TRBJ1-6,.,.,CASSEALTSAPLHF,.
TRBV4-1,TRBJ2-7,.,.,CASSQSTGLTYEQYF,TGCGCCAGCAGCCAGTCGACAGGCCTAACCTACGAGCAGTACTTC
TRBV10-2,TRBJ2-2,.,.,CASSESGGLFPGELFF,TGCGCCAGCAGTGAGTCAGGAGGGCTCTTCCCCGGGGAGCTGTTTTTT
TRBV20-1,TRBJ1-2,TRBD1,.,CSASGQSGYTF,TGCAGTGCTTCGGGACAGAGCGGCTACACCTTC
TRBV5-6,TRBJ1-2,TRBD1,.,CASSPRTGGNYGYTF,TGTGCCAGCAGCCCCCGGACAGGGGGAAACTATGGCTACACCTTC
TRBV12-3/TRBV12-4,TRBJ2-5,.,once,CASSLWGRETQYF,TGTGCCAGCAGTTTATGGGGTAGAGAGACCCAGTACTTC
TRBV27,TRBJ1-2,TRBD1,.,CASSSRTGRNYGYTF,TGTGCCAGCAGTTCCCGGACAGGAAGGAACTATGGCTACACCTTC
TRBV4-1,TRBJ2-2,TRBD2,.,CASSHLRGGQDTGELFF,TGCGCCAGCAGCCATCTCCGGGGGGGCCAGGACACCGGGGAGCTGTTTTTT
TRBV27,TRBJ1-3,.,once,CASSLSWRGGNGGNTIYF,TGTGCCAGCAGTTTATCGTGGCGTGGGGGGAACGGTGGAAACACCATATATTTT
TRBV15,TRBJ1-2,.,.,CATSSQRLGPGGYGYTF,TGTGCCACCAGCAGCCAAAGGCTAGGTCCCGGGGGCTATGGCTACACCTTC
TRBV6-2/TRBV6-3,TRBJ1-4,.,.,CASTPYPEINEKLFF,TGTGCCAGTACCCCTTATCCAGAGATAAATGAAAAACTGTTTTTT
TRBV18,TRBJ2-1,TRBD1,.,CASSPRRQGLYNEQFF,TGTGCCAGCTCACCGCGTAGACAGGGCCTCTACAATGAGCAGTTCTTC
TRBV21-1,TRBJ1-3,.,once,CASSLPSGVGTIYF,TGTGCCAGCAGCCTTCCGTCAGGGGTGGGCACCATATATTTT
TRBV2,TRBJ1-2,.,.,CASSLTGFVNYGYTF,TGTGCCAGCAGTCTTACAGGGTTTGTTAACTATGGCTACACCTTC
TRBV14,TRBJ2-2,TRBD1,.,CASSLRTGGTGELFF,TGTGCCAGCAGCCTGAGGACAGGGGGTACCGGGGAGCTGTTTTTT
TRBV5-1,TRBJ1-4,.,.,CASSSEDEKLFF,TGCGCCAGCAGCTCCGAGGACGAAAAACTGTTTTTT
TRBV9,TRBJ1-1,.,.,CASSVVSATEAFF,TGTGCCAGCAGCGTAGTGTCAGCTACTGAAGCTTTCTTT
TRBV5-1,TRBJ2-4,TRBD1,.,CASSLDGRGQNIQYF,TGCGCCAGCAGCTTGGACGGCAGGGGGCAAAACATTCAGTACTTC